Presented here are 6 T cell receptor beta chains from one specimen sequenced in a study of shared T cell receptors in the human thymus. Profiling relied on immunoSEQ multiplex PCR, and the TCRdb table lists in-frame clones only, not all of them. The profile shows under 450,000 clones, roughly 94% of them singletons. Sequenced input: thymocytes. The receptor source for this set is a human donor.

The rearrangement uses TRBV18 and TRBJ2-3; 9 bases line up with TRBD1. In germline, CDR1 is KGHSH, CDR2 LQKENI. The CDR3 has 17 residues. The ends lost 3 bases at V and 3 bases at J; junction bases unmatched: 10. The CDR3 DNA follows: TGTGCCAGCTCACCTACACCCGGGACAGGGAGGACAGATACGCAGTATTTT. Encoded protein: CASSPTPGTGRTDTQYF.

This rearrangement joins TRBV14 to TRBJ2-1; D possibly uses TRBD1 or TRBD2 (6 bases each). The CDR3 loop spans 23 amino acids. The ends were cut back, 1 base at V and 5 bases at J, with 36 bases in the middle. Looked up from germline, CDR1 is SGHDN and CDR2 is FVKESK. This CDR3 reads CASSQVGGRRARRPRLLNNEQFF. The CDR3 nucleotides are TGTGCCAGCAGCCAAGTTGGGGGGCGGAGGGCTCGCCGACCTCGATTACTAAACAATGAGCAGTTCTTC.

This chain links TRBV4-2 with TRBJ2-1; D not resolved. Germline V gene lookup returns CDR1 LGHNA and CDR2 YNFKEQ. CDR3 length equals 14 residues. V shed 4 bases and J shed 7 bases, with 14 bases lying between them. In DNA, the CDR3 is TGTGCCAGCAGCCGAAGCTCCCAAGGGAATGAGCAGTTCTTC. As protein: CASSRSSQGNEQFF.

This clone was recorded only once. This CDR3 is CASSATTQARGYTF. CDR3 nucleotides: TGTGCCAGCAGCGCGACGACCCAAGCGCGTGGCTACACCTTC. The V and J genes are TRBV9 and TRBJ1-2, with D unclear. The germline gives CDR1 SGDLS, CDR2 YYNGEE. V was shortened by 3 bases and J by 7 bases, with 16 bases between the two germline ends. The CDR3 is 14 residues long.

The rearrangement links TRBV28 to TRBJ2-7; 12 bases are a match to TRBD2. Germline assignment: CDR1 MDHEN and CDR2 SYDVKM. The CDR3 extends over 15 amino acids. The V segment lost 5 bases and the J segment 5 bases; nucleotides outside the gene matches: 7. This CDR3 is CASSPRTSGVHEQYF. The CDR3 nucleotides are TGTGCCAGCAGTCCTCGGACTAGCGGGGTCCACGAGCAGTACTTC.

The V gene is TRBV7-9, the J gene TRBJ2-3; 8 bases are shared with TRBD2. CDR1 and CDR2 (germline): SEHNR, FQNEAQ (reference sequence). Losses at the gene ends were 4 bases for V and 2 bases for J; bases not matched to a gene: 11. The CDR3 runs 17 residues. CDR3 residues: CASSCETSGSDTDTQYF. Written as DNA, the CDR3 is TGTGCCAGCAGCTGCGAGACCAGCGGGAGTGACACAGATACGCAGTATTTT. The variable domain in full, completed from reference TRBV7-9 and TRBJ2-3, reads DTGVSQNPRHKITKRGQNVTFRCDPISEHNRLYWYRQTLGQGPEFLTYFQNEAQLEKSRLLSDRFSAERPKGSFSTLEIQRTEQGDSAMYLCASSCETSGSDTDTQYFGPGTRLTVL.